A selection of T cell receptor beta chains follows, all from one sample in a study of CD8 T cells in ankylosing spondylitis. TCRdb reanalysed the 5' RACE reads using MiXCR and keeps one entry per CDR3 protein. The profile shows 200,000 or so distinct CDR3 sequences, 13% of them singletons. Sequences were obtained from blood, either unsorted or a sorted T cell fraction (not recorded which). The origin of the receptors is a female donor with ankylosing spondylitis or in good health (not recorded which). The CDR3 runs from the conserved cysteine through the conserved F or W. D genes are given only for firm matches. Clone size is shown for a subset of rows, as once, few, many or a class of expanded clone.

V: TRBV7-9; J: TRBJ2-3; size: NA; D: NA; CDR3: CASSPPWDTQYF; DNA: TGTGCCAGCAGCCCCCCCTGGGATACGCAGTATTTT
V: TRBV7-6; J: TRBJ2-7; size: few; D: TRBD1; CDR3: CASSLGGQTSYEQYF; DNA: TGTGCCAGCAGCTTAGGGGGACAGACTTCCTACGAGCAGTACTTC
V: TRBV6-2/TRBV6-3; J: TRBJ2-7; size: NA; D: TRBD1; CDR3: CASSPRWTGAPSYEQYF; DNA: TGTGCCAGCAGTCCCCGGTGGACAGGGGCGCCTTCCTACGAGCAGTACTTC
V: TRBV7-2; J: TRBJ1-5; size: many; D: NA; CDR3: CASSFEGYNQPQHF; DNA: TGTGCCAGCAGCTTTGAGGGTTACAATCAGCCCCAGCATTTT
V: TRBV5-1; J: TRBJ1-2; size: many; D: NA; CDR3: CASSLDGNNYGYTF; DNA: TGCGCCAGCAGCTTGGACGGCAACAACTATGGCTACACCTTC
V: TRBV10-3; J: TRBJ2-2; size: NA; D: NA; CDR3: CVIHRSGELFF; DNA: TGTGTCATCCACCGGAGCGGGGAGCTGTTTTTT
V: TRBV5-6; J: TRBJ1-4; size: few; D: NA; CDR3: CASSLRRGKLFF; DNA: TGTGCCAGCAGCTTGAGACGGGGAAAACTGTTTTTT
V: TRBV11-3; J: TRBJ1-1; size: many; D: NA; CDR3: CASSLDPRTEAFF; DNA: TGTGCCAGCAGCTTAGATCCAAGGACTGAAGCTTTCTTT
V: TRBV6-5; J: TRBJ2-7; size: few; D: NA; CDR3: CASSYWGGATSDEQYF; DNA: TGTGCCAGCAGTTACTGGGGGGGGGCGACCTCGGACGAGCAGTACTTC
V: TRBV10-3; J: TRBJ1-2; size: many; D: TRBD1; CDR3: CAITTGSNYGYTF; DNA: TGTGCCATTACGACAGGGTCGAACTATGGCTACACCTTC
V: TRBV5-6; J: TRBJ1-1; size: many; D: TRBD1; CDR3: CASSFWAGGGTEAFF; DNA: TGTGCCAGCAGCTTCTGGGCAGGGGGAGGTACTGAAGCTTTCTTT
V: TRBV6-5; J: TRBJ1-2; size: many; D: NA; CDR3: CASSQGYDGYTF; DNA: TGTGCCAGCTCGCAGGGATACGATGGCTACACCTTC
V: TRBV5-5; J: TRBJ1-6; size: NA; D: NA; CDR3: CASREGDIGNSPLHF; DNA: TGTGCCAGCAGAGAAGGCGACATCGGGAATTCACCCCTCCACTTT
V: TRBV24-1; J: TRBJ1-5; size: many; D: NA; CDR3: CATSDPGGTDQPQHF; DNA: TGTGCCACCAGTGACCCCGGAGGGACCGATCAGCCCCAGCATTTT
V: TRBV2; J: TRBJ2-2; size: many; D: NA; CDR3: CASSEIYVGELFF; DNA: TGTGCCAGCAGTGAAATTTATGTCGGGGAGCTGTTTTTT
V: TRBV5-1; J: TRBJ1-1; size: many; D: NA; CDR3: CASSGGLNTEAFF; DNA: TGCGCCAGCAGCGGGGGACTGAACACTGAAGCTTTCTTT
V: TRBV6-2/TRBV6-3; J: TRBJ2-1; size: few; D: NA; CDR3: CASTHWGPPRGSYNEQFF; DNA: TGTGCCAGCACCCATTGGGGACCTCCCAGGGGCTCCTACAATGAGCAGTTCTTC
V: TRBV7-2; J: TRBJ2-5; size: many; D: NA; CDR3: CASSLDGRGQETQYF; DNA: TGTGCCAGCAGCTTGGATGGGCGGGGTCAAGAGACCCAGTACTTC
V: TRBV12-3/TRBV12-4; J: TRBJ2-1; size: NA; D: TRBD2; CDR3: CTSSLLTSGLPGYNEQFF; DNA: TGTACCAGCAGTCTCCTGACTAGCGGGTTACCCGGATACAATGAGCAGTTCTTC
V: TRBV12-3/TRBV12-4; J: TRBJ1-1; size: many; D: TRBD1; CDR3: CASSPGGTGTEAFF; DNA: TGTGCCAGCAGTCCAGGGGGCACGGGGACTGAAGCTTTCTTT
V: TRBV12-3/TRBV12-4; J: TRBJ1-3; size: many; D: TRBD1; CDR3: CASRSDRAGNTIYF; DNA: TGTGCCAGCAGATCGGACAGGGCGGGAAACACCATATATTTT
V: TRBV10-3; J: TRBJ1-2; size: many; D: NA; CDR3: CAISGTNYGYTF; DNA: TGTGCCATCAGTGGGACAAACTATGGCTACACCTTC
V: TRBV9; J: TRBJ1-1; size: NA; D: NA; CDR3: CASSSPIGFGRDSNTEAFF; DNA: TGTGCCAGCAGCTCTCCCATAGGATTCGGACGGGACTCGAACACTGAAGCTTTCTTT